A selection of T cell receptor beta chains follows, all from one sample in a study of beta chain features in type 1 diabetes. The protocol was immunoSEQ multiplex PCR, while the TCRdb copy is restricted to in-frame clones and leaves out a portion. This sample carries 500,000 to 700,000 clones, roughly a sixth of them seen once, and the ten largest clones take about 0.097%. The specimen was naive CD4+ T cells from blood. Receptors originate from a man between 18 and 35 years old in good health. CDR3s include the opening cysteine and the closing phenylalanine or tryptophan. The D gene is left open where the match is weak. Clone size is given for some rows only: seen once, a few or many times, or a class if the clone is expanded.

>-|few|TRBV5-4|TRBJ1-1
TGTGCCAGCAGCGAGGGTGATAGGGGACCTGAAGCTTTCTTT
CASSEGDRGPEAFF
>TRBD2|few|TRBV7-8|TRBJ2-1
TGTGCCAGCAGCTCAAGCGGGAGGGCCGTCAATGAGCAGTTCTTC
CASSSSGRAVNEQFF
>-|few|TRBV7-2|TRBJ2-3
TGTGCCAGCAGCTCACGGTCCCCTAGCACAGATACGCAGTATTTT
CASSSRSPSTDTQYF
>-|-|TRBV5-1|TRBJ2-3
TGCGCCAGCAGCGTCCCCCCCACAGATACGCAGTATTTT
CASSVPPTDTQYF
>TRBD2|-|TRBV19|TRBJ2-1
TGTGCCAGTAGTATCGGCGGGCGGGGATACGGGAGGGCCTACAATGAGCAGTTCTTC
CASSIGGRGYGRAYNEQFF
>-|few|TRBV2|TRBJ2-3
TGTGCCAGCAGGTCCGTGGAGGGCCCAGATACGCAGTATTTT
CASRSVEGPDTQYF
>-|few|TRBV28|TRBJ2-7
TGTGCCAGCAGTTCCTCGGGCCCCTACGAGCAGTACTTC
CASSSSGPYEQYF
>TRBD2|few|TRBV10-3|TRBJ2-1
TGTGCCATCAGTGACCAGCGGGATAGTAATGAGCAGTTCTTC
CAISDQRDSNEQFF
>TRBD2|-|TRBV4-1|TRBJ2-7
TGCGCCAGCAGCCTAGGACTAGCGGGAGGGGCCGCCTACGAGCAGTACTTC
CASSLGLAGGAAYEQYF
>TRBD1|few|TRBV10-3|TRBJ2-6
TGTGCCATCAGTGACGGGACAGGGATCTCTGGGGCCAACGTCCTGACTTTC
CAISDGTGISGANVLTF
>TRBD1|-|TRBV6-1|TRBJ2-2
TGTGCCAGCACAGGGACAGGGCCCTTCACCGGGGAGCTGTTTTTT
CASTGTGPFTGELFF
>-|-|TRBV29-1|TRBJ2-4
TGCAGCGTTGAAACGAGGGGCTGGAATCAGTACTTC
CSVETRGWNQYF
>-|few|TRBV5-1|TRBJ2-1
TGCGCCAGCAGCTTGGCAGGACAGTCCTTCTCCTACAATGAGCAGTTCTTC
CASSLAGQSFSYNEQFF
>TRBD2|-|TRBV6-6|TRBJ2-7
TGTGCCAGCAGTTCCAGGACTAGCGGGAGCTACGAGCAGTACTTC
CASSSRTSGSYEQYF
>-|few|TRBV28|TRBJ1-1
TGTGCCAGCAGTTTGCGTCCAGGAAATGGGAACACTGAAGCTTTCTTT
CASSLRPGNGNTEAFF
>-|few|TRBV5-1|TRBJ2-1
TGCGCCAGCAGCTTGGGGGGCCGGACCGCAAATGAGCAGTTCTTC
CASSLGGRTANEQFF
>-|few|TRBV7-6|TRBJ2-7
TGTGCCAGCAGCTTAGGTCAGAACACCTACGAGCAGTACTTC
CASSLGQNTYEQYF
>-|many|TRBV7-9|TRBJ1-1
TGTGCCAGCAGCTCCCGAGACAGGAACACTGAAGCTTTCTTT
CASSSRDRNTEAFF
>TRBD1|-|TRBV7-9|TRBJ2-3
TGTGCCAGCAGCTCGCCGGGACAGGGGGATACGCAGTATTTT
CASSSPGQGDTQYF
>-|few|TRBV6-6|TRBJ2-1
TGTGCCAGCAGTGCGCCCGATCTCAATGAGCAGTTCTTC
CASSAPDLNEQFF
>-|few|TRBV11-2|TRBJ2-1
TGTGCCAGCAGCTTAGGAGCCGGGGGCAGCGGCTCCTACAATGAGCAGTTCTTC
CASSLGAGGSGSYNEQFF
>-|-|TRBV30|TRBJ1-2
TGTGCCTGGAGTGTAATATTGGGAGGGTCCGGCTACACCTTC
CAWSVILGGSGYTF
>TRBD2|few|TRBV2|TRBJ2-1
TGTGCCAGCAGTGTAGAACTAGCGGGAGGCAATGAGCAGTTCTTC
CASSVELAGGNEQFF
>-|-|TRBV9|TRBJ1-3
TGTGCCAGCGCCTCGGGCCACGGATCTCCTGGAAACACCATATATTTT
CASASGHGSPGNTIYF
>-|-|TRBV28|TRBJ2-5
TGTGCCAGCAGTAGGACAGTCCAAGAGACCCAGTACTTC
CASSRTVQETQYF
>-|-|TRBV7-2|TRBJ1-6
TGTGCCAGCAGCTTCTACCGGGCAGGGGATGATTCACCCCTCCACTTT
CASSFYRAGDDSPLHF
>-|-|TRBV4-3|TRBJ2-7
TGCGCCAGCAGCAGGCAGGGGCACTCCTACGAGCAGTACTTC
CASSRQGHSYEQYF
>-|-|TRBV19|TRBJ1-1
TGTGCCAGTGGCCACTCTGACGAGAACACTGAAGCTTTCTTT
CASGHSDENTEAFF
>TRBD2|-|TRBV6-5|TRBJ2-2
TGTGCCAGCAGTTACACGGGGGGGCCCACCGGGGAGCTGTTTTTT
CASSYTGGPTGELFF
>-|-|TRBV5-1|TRBJ2-1
TGCGCCAGCAGCTTAGTACGGAGCTCCTACAATGAGCAGTTCTTC
CASSLVRSSYNEQFF
>TRBD2|few|TRBV6-6|TRBJ2-1
TGTGCCAGCACGGGACTAGCGAGGAATGAGCAGTTCTTC
CASTGLARNEQFF
>TRBD1|many|TRBV7-9|TRBJ1-6
TGTGCCAGCAGCTTTCAACAGGGGAATAATTCACCCCTCCACTTT
CASSFQQGNNSPLHF
>TRBD2|-|TRBV7-3|TRBJ2-3
TGTGCCAGCAGCCGAGGGGACTACACGCAGTATTTT
CASSRGDYTQYF
>-|-|TRBV30|TRBJ1-4
TGTGCCTGGAGTGTGAGGGGTATAGCAACTAATGAAAAACTGTTTTTT
CAWSVRGIATNEKLFF
>TRBD2|few|TRBV15|TRBJ2-1
TGTGCCACCAGCAGAGATGATTCGAGGACTAGCGGGAATAATGAGCAGTTCTTC
CATSRDDSRTSGNNEQFF
>-|-|TRBV4-2|TRBJ2-3
TGTGCCAGCAGCCAAGACGGACTCACAGATACGCAGTATTTT
CASSQDGLTDTQYF
>-|-|TRBV29-1|TRBJ1-1
TGCAGCGTTGAAGGAGGTGGGACTGAAGCTTTCTTT
CSVEGGGTEAFF
>-|few|TRBV23-1|TRBJ2-5
TGCGCCAGCAGTCACCCATCCTTCCCGGGCAGGCAAAAAGAGACCCAGTACTTC
CASSHPSFPGRQKETQYF
>-|-|TRBV5-5|TRBJ1-5
TGTGCCAGCAGCTTGAGGACAGTCGGAGGTAATCAGCCCCAGCATTTT
CASSLRTVGGNQPQHF
>-|-|TRBV4-1|TRBJ1-4
TGCGCCAGCAGCCAAGAAGGCCGCCAGGGGGAAAAACTGTTTTTT
CASSQEGRQGEKLFF
>-|few|TRBV4-2|TRBJ2-1
TGTGCCAGCAGCCAAGGTAACTCCCTTCGCGACAATGAGCAGTTCTTC
CASSQGNSLRDNEQFF
>-|-|TRBV25-1|TRBJ2-7
TGTGCCAGCAGTGGCCCCGGGGCCGGGTCCTACGAGCAGTACTTC
CASSGPGAGSYEQYF
>TRBD1|-|TRBV19|TRBJ2-1
TGTGCCAGTAGTACCCCAGGGGGCGCAGGGAATGAGCAGTTCTTC
CASSTPGGAGNEQFF
>TRBD2|-|TRBV4-3|TRBJ2-7
TGCGCCAGCAGCCAAGATATAGGACTAGCGGGAGTTTACGAGCAGTACTTC
CASSQDIGLAGVYEQYF
>-|-|TRBV5-1|TRBJ1-2
TGCGCCAGCAGCGGTCCGGGACCGACGTATGGCTACACCTTC
CASSGPGPTYGYTF
>-|few|TRBV6-6|TRBJ2-7
TGTGCCACCCGGGCTGGTGTGGCCCACGAGCAGTACTTC
CATRAGVAHEQYF
>-|-|TRBV25-1|TRBJ1-1
TGTGCCAGCAGTGAATATTCCAGGGCGAACACTGAAGCTTTCTTT
CASSEYSRANTEAFF
>-|-|TRBV2|TRBJ2-2
TGTGCCAGCACCCAGGGATCGGGCACCGGGGAGCTGTTTTTT
CASTQGSGTGELFF
>-|-|TRBV4-2|TRBJ1-2
TGTGCCAGCAGCCAAGTGGGGCCGCGTAACTATGGCTACACCTTC
CASSQVGPRNYGYTF
>-|few|TRBV6-5|TRBJ1-5
TGTGCCAGCAGTTACACGGACAGTGGTCAGCCCCAGCATTTT
CASSYTDSGQPQHF
>-|-|TRBV6-6|TRBJ2-2
TGTGCCAGCAGACAGGGCGTCGTAAACACCGGGGAGCTGTTTTTT
CASRQGVVNTGELFF
>-|few|TRBV5-1|TRBJ2-7
TGCGCCAGCAGCTTGGAAGGGCACTCCTACGAGCAGTACTTC
CASSLEGHSYEQYF
>-|few|TRBV20-1|TRBJ2-1
TGCAGTGCCTCTGCCTACAATGAGCAGTTCTTC
CSASAYNEQFF